Below, one T cell receptor beta chain is given with its context. This specimen comes from a study of shared clonotypes between healthy human individuals. Measured with immunoSEQ multiplex PCR; TCRdb has only the in-frame clones, and not every one. This table holds about 2 million clones, 85% to 95% found once. Germline V gene data show CDR1 as GTSNPN and CDR2 as SVGIG (reference sequence). The CDR3 covers 12 residues. V was cut by 2 bases and J by 8 bases, with 12 bases left in between. The V call is TRBV30, the J call TRBJ1-2, with no clear D. This TCR was sampled from a man between 18 and 35 years old in good health. Sequenced input: naive CD4+ T cells sorted from blood. Specified subset: CD45RA+ positively selected. The CDR3 DNA reads TGTGCCTGGAGTCCGGGGTTCGGGGGCTACACCTTC. This translates into CAWSPGFGGYTF.